This paragraph reports one TCR beta chain. There is no known antigen for this receptor. Within one base of it there is no much larger clone, and no base qualities were kept. Libraries were constructed by the immunoSEQ multiplex PCR assay. Deep sequencing of rearranged TCR beta loci, alongside multiparametric flow cytometry, was used to profile T cell repertoires. TCRdb obtained this table from immuneACCESS and retained in-frame rearrangements with V and J assigned. These tables miss some clones; where compared with another copy, unresolved V genes account for less than half of the shortfall, and the remainder is unexplained. This sample holds approximately 17,000 clones; approximately 90% were observed only once. The ten largest make up about 5.7% of the sample. The data originate from a study of lymphopenia after photon versus proton radiotherapy (dated by TCRdb to about 2019). A note on the overall study: The study compared the immunological effects of photon versus proton radiation therapy in patients with gastrointestinal tumors who developed high-grade lymphopenia. The goal of the study was to describe how the two radiation modalities differ in their effects on the immune system. The cohort included some 20 patients with gastrointestinal tumors who developed lymphopenia after receiving either photon or proton therapy.

The CDR3, cysteine through phenylalanine, is 14 amino acids long. The DNA shown is the 42-base CDR3, in frame from base 1. CDR1 and CDR2, looked up from the germline V gene (reference sequence), are LNHDA and SQIVND. V loses 5 bases of germline sequence and J loses 3 bases, and the interval between the two ends is 14 bases. Broad study findings and their caveats: Relative stability during treatment was observed in proton-treated patients, whereas loss of naive T cells and TCR diversity and gain of effector/memory populations were observed in photon-treated patients. The survival association was assessed only in patients who died, and the authors presented better survival with proton therapy as a possibility rather than a demonstrated result. Among patients across the cohort who died, overall survival time showed an inverse correlation with a larger post-nadir drop in TCR diversity. After the lymphocyte count nadir, photon-treated repertoires showed oligoclonal expansion, especially of CD8+ Temra cells, which drove the drop in diversity.

The specimen comprised peripheral blood, sampled from a patient treated with photon-based radiotherapy. This receptor was obtained from a man in his fifties or sixties with pancreatic cancer. This chain is built from TRBV19 and TRBJ2-7; no D gene is confidently identified. The CDR3 protein sequence reads: CASSRRNQNYEQYF. The nucleotides read TGTGCCAGTAGTCGTAGGAATCAGAACTACGAGCAGTACTTC.